The 25 T cell receptor beta chains reported below all come from one sample, sequenced in a study of radiotherapy plus CTLA-4 blockade in lung cancer. The method was immunoSEQ multiplex PCR; TCRdb's version includes in-frame clones alone and lacks a portion of them. The sample lists over a thousand clones; 85% to 90% were seen once. This material consisted of tumor tissue, taken from a patient treated with radiotherapy plus ipilimumab. The origin of the receptors is a human donor with non-small cell lung cancer who had a complete response to radiotherapy plus ipilimumab.

This clone has only a few counts. This chain links TRBV7-9 with TRBJ1-3, with 8 nucleotides matching TRBD1. The V gene's germline CDR1 is SEHNR and CDR2 FQNEAQ (reference sequence). The CDR3 sequence is 17 residues long. Trimming took 1 base from V and 4 from J; bases not matched to a gene: 9. The CDR3 spells CASSLESGQGSGNTIYF. In DNA, the CDR3 is TGTGCCAGCAGCTTAGAGTCTGGACAGGGATCCGGAAACACCATATATTTT.

V gene TRBV18 combines with J gene TRBJ1-2; 10 nucleotides align to TRBD1. Losses at the gene ends were 6 bases for V and 6 bases for J; bases not matched to a gene: 16. The CDR3 has 17 amino acids. CDR1 KGHSH and CDR2 LQKENI come from the germline V gene. The CDR3 protein is CASSRGQGTEATHGYTF. The DNA for the CDR3 is TGTGCCAGCTCCCGGGGACAGGGGACAGAAGCCACGCATGGCTACACCTTC.

The chain uses TRBV30 and TRBJ1-2; TRBD1 matches 9 bases. The ends lost 3 bases at V and 4 bases at J; junction bases unmatched: 3. The CDR3 is 13 residues long. The germline V gene has CDR1 GTSNPN and CDR2 SVGIG (reference sequence). The CDR3 loop is CAWRTGGSYGYTF. The DNA of the CDR3 is TGTGCCTGGAGGACAGGGGGGAGCTATGGCTACACCTTC.

This chain links TRBV15 with TRBJ2-1; tentative D call: TRBD2 (7 bases). Trimming took off 0 bases at V and 8 bases at J, with 17 bases between the two ends. The CDR3 runs 16 residues. In germline, CDR1 is LNHNV, CDR2 YYDKDF (reference sequence). The CDR3 loop reads CATSRDGGGARHEQFF. The CDR3 region has the DNA TGTGCCACCAGCAGAGATGGTGGGGGGGCGCGCCATGAGCAGTTCTTC. Looking up the rest from reference TRBV15 and TRBJ2-1 gives the full variable domain: DAMVIQNPRYQVTQFGKPVTLSCSQTLNHNVMYWYQQKSSQAPKLLFHYYDKDFNNEADTPDNFQSRRPNTSFCFLDIRSPGLGDTAMYLCATSRDGGGARHEQFFGPGTRLTVL.

J is TRBJ2-1 and V is TRBV11-2; 11 nucleotides agree with TRBD1. The V segment lost 1 base and the J segment 7 bases; nucleotides outside the gene matches: 3. Germline loops: CDR1 SGHAT, CDR2 FQNNGV. The CDR3 runs 15 residues. The CDR3 protein is CASSLVGTGGNEQFF. DNA of the CDR3: TGTGCCAGCAGCTTAGTTGGGACAGGGGGGAATGAGCAGTTCTTC.

Of note for this clone: At one boundary the junction diverges from the germline segment, which might be a read error. The genes are TRBV19 and TRBJ1-3; maybe TRBD1 (5 bases). The CDR3 is 15 amino acids. Looked up from germline, CDR1 is LNHDA and CDR2 is SQIVND (reference sequence). CDR3 nucleotide sequence: TGTGCCAATAGTATTGTGGAAGGGGTTGGAAACACCATATATTTT. Translating gives CANSIVEGVGNTIYF. The full variable domain, its missing parts supplied by reference TRBV19 and TRBJ1-3, is DGGITQSPKYLFRKEGQNVTLSCEQNLNHDAMYWYRQDPGQGLRLIYYSQIVNDFQKGDIAEGYSVSREKKESFPLTVTSAQKNPTAFYLCANSIVEGVGNTIYFGEGSWLTVV.

A few counts support this clone. This chain uses TRBV9 with TRBJ2-3, with D maybe TRBD2 (6 bases). The germline CDR1 and CDR2 sequences are SGDLS and YYNGEE. The V and J ends lost 0 bases and 3 bases respectively, with 14 bases between them. The CDR3 sequence is 16 residues long. The CDR3: CASSVDLGGVTDTQYF. The CDR3 region has the DNA TGTGCCAGCAGCGTAGATCTGGGCGGGGTAACAGATACGCAGTATTTT.

This clone was recorded only once. J is TRBJ1-1 and V is TRBV5-4; the D gene is possibly TRBD1 (5 bases). The CDR3 has 14 amino acids. CDR1 and CDR2 (germline): SGHNT, YYREEE (reference sequence). Trimming stripped 0 bases from V and 2 bases from J, with 8 bases between. The DNA of the CDR3 is TGTGCCAGCAGCTTGGGACAGTCAAACACTGAAGCTTTCTTT. Its translation is CASSLGQSNTEAFF.

For this clone: This specimen includes other DNA sequences encoding the same CDR3. This chain joins TRBV6-5 and TRBJ1-1; 7 nucleotides align to TRBD1. Germline CDR1 MNHEY, CDR2 SVGAGI. The CDR3 sequence is 13 residues long. V shed 7 bases, J shed 4 bases, and the junction held 6 bases outside the gene matches. For the CDR3, the DNA is TGTGCCAGCACCCGAGGGGGCAGCACTGAAGCTTTCTTT. Encoded protein: CASTRGGSTEAFF.

The chain combines TRBV7-2 with TRBJ1-1, with unresolved D. This CDR3 region has 13 residues. CDR1 is SGHTA and CDR2 is FQGNSA in the germline V gene. V gave up 6 bases and J gave up 4 bases, with 12 bases separating them. As DNA, the CDR3 is TGTGCCAGCAGATTTAATAGGGTCACTGAAGCTTTCTTT. Its translation: CASRFNRVTEAFF. The full variable domain, rest sourced from reference TRBV7-2 and TRBJ1-1, is GAGVSQSPSNKVTEKGKDVELRCDPISGHTALYWYRQSLGQGLEFLIYFQGNSAPDKSGLPSDRFSAERTGGSVSTLTIQRTQQEDSAVYLCASRFNRVTEAFFGQGTRLTVV.

The chain combines TRBV7-8 with TRBJ1-1; D is unresolved. In germline, CDR1 is SGHVS, CDR2 FQNEAQ. V was pared by 5 bases and J by 6 bases, with 22 bases between. The CDR3 is made up of 16 amino acids. For the CDR3, the DNA is TGTGCCAGCAGCCTAAACAGCGAGGGATCGAGAGCTGAAGCTTTCTTT. Its translation: CASSLNSEGSRAEAFF.

The genes are TRBV5-3 and TRBJ1-2; D uncertain. TRBV5-3 is sorted into the ORF group, with uncertain function. V was cut by 6 bases and J by 4 bases, with 22 bases left in between. The CDR3 has 16 amino acids. In DNA form, the CDR3 reads TGTGCCAGAATGGGAATAATGGTGAGAAAGACCTATGGCTACACCTTC. It translates to CARMGIMVRKTYGYTF.

The chain uses TRBV19 and TRBJ1-2; TRBD1 agrees at 8 bases. This CDR3 has 18 residues. Germline V gives CDR1 LNHDA, CDR2 SQIVND (reference sequence). V shed 2 bases, J shed 3 bases, and the junction held 14 bases outside the gene matches. In DNA, the CDR3 is TGTGCCAGTAGTATAACTCGGTTGAGTGGACAGGGCGACTATGGCTACACCTTC. Its protein is CASSITRLSGQGDYGYTF.

As concerns this clone: One end of the junction is discordant with germline, which a read error may explain. Other DNA sequences in this sample translate to the same CDR3. This sequence joins TRBV6-6 and TRBJ2-3; D unclear. Germline-derived CDR1 and CDR2 are MNHNY and SVGAGI (reference sequence). This CDR3 has 16 residues. The CDR3 spells CASRPTDLDSTDTQYF. The DNA of the CDR3 is TGCGCCAGCAGACCAACTGACTTAGATAGCACAGATACGCAGTATTTT.

The rearrangement joins TRBV29-1 to TRBJ2-2; D is unclear. CDR3 length equals 12 residues. Germline loops: CDR1 SQVTM, CDR2 ANQGSEA. Deletions cut 4 bases from V and 1 base from J, with 4 bases between. The CDR3 protein is CSVAVNTGELFF. The CDR3, as DNA: TGCAGCGTTGCGGTGAACACCGGGGAGCTGTTTTTT.

The genes are TRBV7-9 and TRBJ1-5, with D possibly TRBD1 on 6 matching bases. The germline V gene encodes CDR1 SEHNR and CDR2 FQNEAQ (reference sequence). This CDR3 region has 14 residues. Trimming removed 5 bases from V and 3 bases from J, with 11 bases in between. CDR3 bases: TGTGCCAGCAGCGACGGACAGAACAATCAGCCCCAGCATTTT. Translated, it gives CASSDGQNNQPQHF.

The chain is built from TRBV5-6 and TRBJ1-2; D not certain. There are 14 residues in the CDR3. Germline CDR1 SGHDT, CDR2 YYEEEE. V was cut by 2 bases and J by 0 bases, with 8 bases left in between. The CDR3 DNA reads as TGTGCCAGCAGCTTTGGGATTTCTAACTATGGCTACACCTTC. Its protein is CASSFGISNYGYTF.

The chain is built from TRBV21-1 and TRBJ2-5; TRBD2 reflects the table's D call only, with no check against the DNA. TRBV21-1 is noted as a pseudogene. The CDR3 extends over 12 amino acids. CDR3 sequence (DNA): TGTGCCAGCAGCCCGGGGGAAGAGACCCAGTACTTC. This codes for CASSPGEETQYF.

The genes are TRBV9 and TRBJ2-1, with 8 bases identical to TRBD2. Trimming at V came to 0 bases and at J to 2 bases, leaving 4 bases not matched to a gene. The CDR3 has 16 amino acids. Germline CDR1 and CDR2: SGDLS and YYNGEE. CDR3 in amino acids: CASSVAGRAAYNEQFF. CDR3 in DNA: TGTGCCAGCAGCGTAGCCGGGAGGGCGGCCTACAATGAGCAGTTCTTC.

For this clone: Compared with germline, one end of the junction differs, possibly owing to a read error. The chain carries TRBV7-9 and TRBJ2-3; D ambiguous. The CDR3 has 12 amino acids. Looked up from germline, CDR1 is SEHNR and CDR2 is FQNEAQ (reference sequence). CDR3 nucleotide sequence: TGTGCCAGCAGTTTAGGCACAGATACGCAGTATTTT. The encoded protein is CASSLGTDTQYF. Variable domain in full (rest from reference TRBV7-9 and TRBJ2-3): DTGVSQNPRHKITKRGQNVTFRCDPISEHNRLYWYRQTLGQGPEFLTYFQNEAQLEKSRLLSDRFSAERPKGSFSTLEIQRTEQGDSAMYLCASSLGTDTQYFGPGTRLTVL.

The gene calls are TRBV30 and TRBJ2-7, with 10 bases fitting TRBD1. The V segment lost 1 base and the J segment 4 bases; nucleotides outside the gene matches: 16. This CDR3 is 18 amino acids long. The germline V gene encodes CDR1 GTSNPN and CDR2 SVGIG (reference sequence). CDR3 loop: CAWSAGQGVFGTVYEQYF. In DNA form, the CDR3 reads TGTGCCTGGAGTGCCGGACAGGGGGTTTTTGGGACCGTATACGAGCAGTACTTC.

CDR3 loop: CASSRVPGQGWNTEAFF. The CDR3 coding sequence is TGTGCCAGCAGCCGAGTCCCGGGACAGGGTTGGAACACTGAAGCTTTCTTT. The chain carries TRBV11-2 and TRBJ1-1, with TRBD1 identical over 9 bases. The CDR3 totals 17 residues. Germline V CDR1 and CDR2: SGHAT, FQNNGV. J gave up 1 base and V 5 bases, and 11 bases lay outside the gene matches.

The gene calls are TRBV18 and TRBJ1-1; the D is unclear. The germline V gene encodes CDR1 KGHSH and CDR2 LQKENI. The CDR3 contains 14 residues. V lost 5 bases, J lost 3 bases, and 13 bases lay in between. The CDR3 region is CASSSLEGYTEAFF. CDR3 DNA sequence: TGTGCCAGCTCATCCCTCGAGGGATACACTGAAGCTTTCTTT.

This chain links TRBV19 with TRBJ2-7; D unclear. Germline CDR1 and CDR2: LNHDA and SQIVND (reference sequence). Trimming took 0 bases from V and 0 from J, leaving 6 bases between them. The CDR3 runs 14 residues. This CDR3 is CASSIDLASYEQYV. The CDR3 bases are TGTGCCAGTAGTATAGATCTGGCCTCCTACGAGCAGTACGTC.

The CDR3 sequence is CASSGLLLHHSDNEQFF. The CDR3 coding sequence is TGTGCCAGCAGCGGGCTATTGCTACACCATTCCGACAATGAGCAGTTCTTC. The chain employs TRBV21-1 and TRBJ2-1; the DNA was not used to check the table's D call, TRBD1. TRBV21-1 is a pseudogene locus. The CDR3 is 17 residues long.